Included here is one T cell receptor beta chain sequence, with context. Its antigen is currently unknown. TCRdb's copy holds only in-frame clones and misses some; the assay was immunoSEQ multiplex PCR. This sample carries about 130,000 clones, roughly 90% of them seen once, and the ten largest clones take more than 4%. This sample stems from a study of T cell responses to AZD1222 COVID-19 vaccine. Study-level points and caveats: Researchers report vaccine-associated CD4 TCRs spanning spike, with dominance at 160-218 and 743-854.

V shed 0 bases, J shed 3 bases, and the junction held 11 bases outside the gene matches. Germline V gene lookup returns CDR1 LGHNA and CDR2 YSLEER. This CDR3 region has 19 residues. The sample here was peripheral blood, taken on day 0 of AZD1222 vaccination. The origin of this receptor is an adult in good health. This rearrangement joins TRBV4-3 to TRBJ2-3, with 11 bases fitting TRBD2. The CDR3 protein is CASSQEYLGLAGGTDTQYF. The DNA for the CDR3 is TGCGCCAGCAGCCAAGAATATCTAGGGCTAGCGGGGGGTACAGATACGCAGTATTTT.